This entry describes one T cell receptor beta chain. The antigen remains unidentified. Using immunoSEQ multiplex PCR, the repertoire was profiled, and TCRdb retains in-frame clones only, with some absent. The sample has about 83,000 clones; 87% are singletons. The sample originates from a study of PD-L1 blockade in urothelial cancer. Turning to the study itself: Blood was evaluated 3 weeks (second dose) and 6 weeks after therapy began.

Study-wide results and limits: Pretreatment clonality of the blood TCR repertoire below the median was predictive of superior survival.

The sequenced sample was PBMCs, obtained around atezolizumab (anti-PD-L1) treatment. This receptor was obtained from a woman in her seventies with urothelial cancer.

The CDR3 loop reads CASLRTGGTEAFF. DNA of the CDR3: TGTGCCAGCCTAAGGACAGGTGGGACTGAAGCTTTCTTT. V usage is TRBV6-4 and J usage is TRBJ1-1, with 7 bases identical to TRBD1. Germline lookup yields CDR1 MRHNA and CDR2 SNTAGT. The trim removed 8 bases at V and 5 bases at J, leaving 8 bases unmatched. The CDR3 is 13 amino acids.